The present entry profiles one T cell receptor beta chain with its context. As yet, its antigen is unknown. Data came from immunoSEQ multiplex PCR; TCRdb stores just in-frame clones and leaves some out. In the table there are roughly 150,000 clones, approximately 90% of which are singletons. The sample belongs to a study of T cell responses to AZD1222 COVID-19 vaccine. Notes on the study in general: Nearly half of spike-specific TCRs reportedly target variant regions that are unmutated in the B.1.351 and B.1.1.7 variants. Dominant CD4 TCR responses targeted spike regions 160-218 and 743-854.

Germline V gene sequence: CDR1 MDHEN, CDR2 SYDVKM. CDR3 length: 15 residues. V was clipped by 2 bases and J by 0 bases, with 8 bases between them. This clonotype originated in an adult who received the AZD1222 COVID-19 vaccine. The genes are TRBV28 and TRBJ1-3; D is unclear. This sample comprised peripheral blood, obtained 28 days after the second AZD1222 dose. The CDR3 sequence: CASSLGGNSGNTIYF. CDR3 DNA sequence: TGTGCCAGCAGTTTAGGAGGAAACTCTGGAAACACCATATATTTT.